This T cell receptor (beta chain) came from a study of neurological immune-mediated disorders. Synthesis of cDNA was accomplished via 5'RACE employing 10-nucleotide random UMIs. TCRdb ran MiXCR on the 5' RACE reads and lists one entry per CDR3 protein. There are roughly 100,000 distinct CDR3 sequences in the sample; 3% to 4% occur only once, and around 3.1% lies in the top ten. Many counts were recorded for this clonotype. This CDR3 has 12 residues. Germline CDR1 LGHDT, CDR2 YNNKEL (reference sequence). The ends were cut back, 4 bases at V and 5 bases at J, with 8 bases in the middle. Sequences were obtained from PBMCs. The V and J genes are TRBV3-1 and TRBJ1-2; tentatively, D is TRBD1 (5 bases). The sequence was collected from a woman aged 50 to 60 with multiple sclerosis. CDR3 sequence: CASSLRTYGYTF. The CDR3 DNA reads TGTGCCAGCAGCCTTCGGACATATGGCTACACCTTC.